This TCR beta chain was captured by sequencing in a study of CD8+CD57+ T cells in acquired aplastic anemia. Trimming removed 8 bases from V and 0 bases from J, with 17 bases in between. The CDR3 contains 15 residues. Per the germline V gene, CDR1 is ENHRY and CDR2 is SYGVKD. General study results and limits: Simpson's diversity of CD8+ cells was not significantly different in patients compared with controls.

The template used for profiling TCR beta VDJ and CDR3 was genomic DNA. From the reads, TCRdb called clonotypes with MiXCR, one entry per CDR3 protein. The sample shows some 190,000 distinct CDR3 sequences, less than 55% of them seen only once. In regard to this clonotype: The antigen remains undetermined.

The chain links TRBV10-3 to TRBJ2-7; the D gene is possibly TRBD1 (5 bases). This sequence originates from a human donor in good health. Sequencing was done on a sample of sorted CD4+, CD8+, or CD8+CD57+ T cells (not recorded which) from PBMCs. CDR3 loop: CAISKRTPSSYEQYF. In nucleotides, the CDR3 is TGTGCCATCTCGAAGAGGACACCGAGCTCCTACGAGCAGTACTTC.